This T cell receptor (beta chain) was profiled in a study of spatial heterogeneity in lung cancer. Study-level results: How many expanded intratumoral alpha and beta TCRs were present tracked the tumor mutation count, which was a count of nonsynonymous mutations.

The time point was: sample taken at primary tumor resection. By sample share, this clonotype is medium-sized. Antigen specificity is unknown. Using its own MiXCR run on the 5' RACE reads, TCRdb lists one record per CDR3 protein. This repertoire shows just under 5,000 distinct CDR3 sequences, approximately 14% found once; its top ten account for around 10%. V was clipped by 3 bases and J by 4 bases, with 19 bases between them. The germline V gene encodes CDR1 SGDLS and CDR2 YYNGEE. The CDR3 loop spans 16 amino acids. The sample here was lung tumor tissue, taken at surgery. This receptor was taken from a female donor with early-stage non-small cell lung cancer. The rearrangement joins TRBV9 to TRBJ1-2, with D possibly matching TRBD1 (6 bases). In nucleotides, the CDR3 is TGTGCCAGCAGCGCCGGACAGTTCGTGGGGATCTATGGCTACACCTTC. Its protein product is CASSAGQFVGIYGYTF. The full variable domain, rest sourced from reference TRBV9 and TRBJ1-2, is DSGVTQTPKHLITATGQRVTLRCSPRSGDLSVYWYQQSLDQGLQFLIQYYNGEERAKGNILERFSAQQFPDLHSELNLSSLELGDSALYFCASSAGQFVGIYGYTFGSGTRLTVV.